The subject of this entry is one TCR beta chain. The length of the CDR3 is 14 residues. CDR1 and CDR2 (germline): SGHRS, YFSETQ. V gave up 0 bases and J gave up 3 bases, with 10 bases separating them. The sample comes from a study of blood T cell repertoires in COVID-19. Under the authors' procedure: Amplification of reference gene primers provided the estimated nucleated cell counts. Sequenced by immunoSEQ multiplex PCR; TCRdb stores in-frame clones only, minus some. The DNA was the basis for D and trimming; V, J and clone size are from that table. The sample consists of about 200,000 clones, 70% to 90% of them appearing once.

The chain links TRBV5-1 to TRBJ2-7, with a weak D call TRBD2 (5 bases). This sequence originates from a man in his sixties with active or convalescent COVID-19. The sample taken for sequencing was peripheral blood. The CDR3 sequence: CASSLGESGYEQYF. In DNA form, the CDR3 reads TGCGCCAGCAGCTTGGGAGAGAGCGGCTACGAGCAGTACTTC.